The rows below give T cell receptor beta chains drawn from one sample of a study of blood T cell repertoires in COVID-19. Sequencing was performed with immunoSEQ multiplex PCR; in TCRdb, only in-frame clones are kept and a portion is missing. The data show more than 250,000 clones, 89% seen once. The sequenced sample was peripheral blood. The receptors were gathered from a man between 18 and 35 years old who had recovered from COVID-19. Both conserved end residues are part of each CDR3. The D gene is left open where the match is weak. The size entry is marked missing in some rows and otherwise reads once, few, many or a size class.

>TRBJ1-4|TRBD1|many|TRBV15
TGTGCCACCAGCAGGGGGGACAGGGCAACTAATGAAAAACTGTTTTTT
CATSRGDRATNEKLFF
>TRBJ2-3|-|-|TRBV9
TGTGCCAGCAGCGTAGCTAGTGCCTACACAGATACGCAGTATTTT
CASSVASAYTDTQYF
>TRBJ2-1|-|-|TRBV16
TGTGCCAGCAGCGGGCCCGGCAATGAGCAGTTCTTC
CASSGPGNEQFF
>TRBJ2-1|-|-|TRBV5-1
TGCGCCAGCAGCAACACACCCGAGCAGTTCTTC
CASSNTPEQFF
>TRBJ1-4|-|-|TRBV15
TGTGCCACCAGCTCATGGACAGCGATTAATGAAAAACTGTTTTTT
CATSSWTAINEKLFF
>TRBJ1-1|-|-|TRBV19
TGTGCCTCCCAAGGCGGCACTGAAGCTTTCTTT
CASQGGTEAFF
>TRBJ2-2|-|few|TRBV4-3
TGCGCCAGCAGCCAAGATCAGGGTTCGACCGGGGAGCTGTTTTTT
CASSQDQGSTGELFF
>TRBJ2-7|TRBD1|once|TRBV6-2/TRBV6-3
TGTGCCAGCAGTTCACACATAACTGGACAGGCCTACGAGCAGTACTTC
CASSSHITGQAYEQYF
>TRBJ2-1|TRBD2|-|TRBV24-1
TGTGCCACCAGTGATTTGGACGGGGAGGGCGCCTACAATGAGCAGTTCTTC
CATSDLDGEGAYNEQFF
>TRBJ1-1|TRBD1|-|TRBV9
TGTGCCAGCAGCGTAGCAGGGGGAGAAGCTTTCTTT
CASSVAGGEAFF
>TRBJ2-7|TRBD1|-|TRBV5-4
TGTGCCAGCAGTCTCGGGGGGTGGGGACAGGGTCCCTACGAGCAGTACTTC
CASSLGGWGQGPYEQYF
>TRBJ1-1|TRBD1|-|TRBV4-3
TGCGCCAGCAGCCAAGACAGGGGGCAGCGGGTAAGGGAAACTGAAGCTTTCTTT
CASSQDRGQRVRETEAFF
>TRBJ1-5|-|-|TRBV6-2/TRBV6-3
TGTGCCAGCAGTTACTCAGGGAGCAAACAGCCCCAGCATTTT
CASSYSGSKQPQHF